The clone carrying this T cell receptor beta chain was observed many times. Antigen specificity is unknown. Germline loops: CDR1 MNHEY, CDR2 SMNVEV (reference sequence). The CDR3 totals 16 residues. V lost 4 bases, J lost 6 bases, and 18 bases lay in between. Construction of TCR beta libraries was performed using quantitative 5'-RACE with molecular barcodes. TCRdb ran MiXCR on the 5' RACE reads and lists one entry per CDR3 protein. The repertoire holds 150,000 to 200,000 distinct CDR3 sequences, with about 9.9% as singletons. These data belong to a study of CD8 T cells in ankylosing spondylitis. Findings and limits, study-wide: A number of the motif variants had already been described in reactive arthritis synovial fluid and blood.

The sample was blood, either unsorted or a sorted T cell fraction (not recorded which). The receptor's source is a male donor with ankylosing spondylitis or in good health (not recorded which). The chain couples TRBV27 to TRBJ1-4; D is undetermined. CDR3 coding DNA: TGTGCCAGCAGTTACGGTGCTCGAGGCGGCTATGAAAAACTGTTTTTT. Translation: CASSYGARGGYEKLFF.